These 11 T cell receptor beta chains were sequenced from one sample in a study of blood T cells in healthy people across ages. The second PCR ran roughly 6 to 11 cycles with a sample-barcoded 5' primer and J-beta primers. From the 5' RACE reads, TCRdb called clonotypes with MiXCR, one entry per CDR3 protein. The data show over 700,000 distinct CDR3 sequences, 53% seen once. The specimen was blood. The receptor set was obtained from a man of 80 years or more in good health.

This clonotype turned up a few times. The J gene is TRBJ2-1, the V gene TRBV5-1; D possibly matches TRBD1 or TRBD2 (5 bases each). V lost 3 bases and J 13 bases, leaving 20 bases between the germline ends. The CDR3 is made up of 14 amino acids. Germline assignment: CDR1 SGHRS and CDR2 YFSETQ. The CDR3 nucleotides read TGCGCCAGCAGCTATGCCCCCGGGACCAGTAGCCAGTTCTTC. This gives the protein CASSYAPGTSSQFF. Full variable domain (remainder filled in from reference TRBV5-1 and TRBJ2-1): KAGVTQTPRYLIKTRGQQVTLSCSPISGHRSVSWYQQTPGQGLQFLFEYFSETQRNKGNFPGRFSGRQFSNSRSEMNVSTLELGDSALYLCASSYAPGTSSQFFGPGTRLTVL.

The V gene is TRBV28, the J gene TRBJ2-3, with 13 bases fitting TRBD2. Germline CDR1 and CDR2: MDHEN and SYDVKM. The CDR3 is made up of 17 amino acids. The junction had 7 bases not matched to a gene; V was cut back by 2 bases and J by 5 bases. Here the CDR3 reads CASSLRTSGRKGDTQYF. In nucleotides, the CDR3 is TGTGCCAGCAGTTTAAGGACTAGCGGGAGAAAAGGAGATACGCAGTATTTT.

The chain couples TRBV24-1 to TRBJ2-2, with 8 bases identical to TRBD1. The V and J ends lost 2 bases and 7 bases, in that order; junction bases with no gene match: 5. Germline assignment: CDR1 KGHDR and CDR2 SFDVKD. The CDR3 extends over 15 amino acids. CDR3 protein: CATSDSRGRGGELFF. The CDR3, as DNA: TGTGCCACCAGTGATTCCAGGGGGCGAGGCGGGGAGCTGTTTTTT.

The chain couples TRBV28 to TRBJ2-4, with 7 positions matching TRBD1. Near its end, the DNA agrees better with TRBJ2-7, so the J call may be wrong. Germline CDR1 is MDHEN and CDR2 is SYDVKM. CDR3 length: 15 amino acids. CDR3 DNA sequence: TGTGCCAGCAGTCCCAAGACAGGGACCATTTACGAGCAGTACTTC. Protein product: CASSPKTGTIYEQYF.

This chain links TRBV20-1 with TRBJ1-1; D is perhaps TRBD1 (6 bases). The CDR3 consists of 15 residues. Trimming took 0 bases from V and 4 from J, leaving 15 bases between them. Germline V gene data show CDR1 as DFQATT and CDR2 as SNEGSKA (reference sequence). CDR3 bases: TGCAGTGCTAGAGACCCTTTTCGGGGGGCCACTGAAGCTTTCTTT. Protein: CSARDPFRGATEAFF.

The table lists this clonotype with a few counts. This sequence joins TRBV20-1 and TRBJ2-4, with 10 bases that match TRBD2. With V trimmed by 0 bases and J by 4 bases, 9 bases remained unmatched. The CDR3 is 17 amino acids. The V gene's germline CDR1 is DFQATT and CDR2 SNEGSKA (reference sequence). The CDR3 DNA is TGCAGTGCTAGAGAAAGGGCTAGCGGGAGAGATAAAAACATTCAGTACTTC. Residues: CSARERASGRDKNIQYF.

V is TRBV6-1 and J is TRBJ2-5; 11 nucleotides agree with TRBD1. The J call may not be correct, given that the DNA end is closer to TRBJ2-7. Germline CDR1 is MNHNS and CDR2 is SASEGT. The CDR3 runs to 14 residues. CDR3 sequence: CASIPGQGVGEQYF. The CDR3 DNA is TGTGCCAGCATTCCGGGACAGGGGGTGGGCGAGCAGTACTTC.

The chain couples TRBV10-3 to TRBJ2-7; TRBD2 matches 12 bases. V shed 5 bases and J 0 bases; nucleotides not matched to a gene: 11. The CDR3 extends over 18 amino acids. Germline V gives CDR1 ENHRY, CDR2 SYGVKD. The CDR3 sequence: CAISSGLAGRPSSYEQYF. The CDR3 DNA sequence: TGTGCCATCAGTTCGGGACTAGCGGGCAGGCCAAGCTCCTACGAGCAGTACTTC.

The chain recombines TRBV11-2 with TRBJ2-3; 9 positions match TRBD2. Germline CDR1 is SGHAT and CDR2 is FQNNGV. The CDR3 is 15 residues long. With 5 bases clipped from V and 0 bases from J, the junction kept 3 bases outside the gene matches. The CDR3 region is CASSPSGASTDTQYF. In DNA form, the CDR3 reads TGTGCCAGCAGCCCTAGCGGGGCGAGCACAGATACGCAGTATTTT. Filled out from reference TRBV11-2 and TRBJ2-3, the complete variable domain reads EAGVAQSPRYKIIEKRQSVAFWCNPISGHATLYWYQQILGQGPKLLIQFQNNGVVDDSQLPKDRFSAERLKGVDSTLKIQPAKLEDSAVYLCASSPSGASTDTQYFGPGTRLTVL.

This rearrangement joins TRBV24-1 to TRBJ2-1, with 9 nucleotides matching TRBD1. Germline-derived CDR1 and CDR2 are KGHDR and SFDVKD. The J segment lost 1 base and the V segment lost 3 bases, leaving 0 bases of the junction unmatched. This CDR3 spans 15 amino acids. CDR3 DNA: TGTGCCACCAGTGATGGACAGGGGTCCTACAATGAGCAGTTCTTC. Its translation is CATSDGQGSYNEQFF.

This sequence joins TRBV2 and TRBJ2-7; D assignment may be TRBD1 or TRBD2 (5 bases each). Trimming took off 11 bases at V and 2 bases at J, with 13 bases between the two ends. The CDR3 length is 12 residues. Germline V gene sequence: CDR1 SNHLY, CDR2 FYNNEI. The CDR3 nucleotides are TGTGCCGCAAGGGGAGAGCCCTACGAGCAGTACTTC. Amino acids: CAARGEPYEQYF.